A selection of T cell receptor beta chains follows, all from one sample in a study of T cells in Graves' hyperthyroidism and ophthalmopathy. TCRdb itself ran the multiplex PCR reads through MiXCR, one entry per CDR3 protein. Seen here are 400,000 to 550,000 distinct CDR3 sequences, roughly an eighth observed once, and the top ten hold around a sixth. The sequencing sample was made of blood. The receptors originated from a woman between 18 and 29 years old with Graves' hyperthyroidism. The CDR3 runs from the conserved cysteine through the conserved F or W. Each record gives: clone size, J gene, V gene, D gene, CDR3 DNA, CDR3 protein. The D gene is left open where the match is weak. For some rows the clone size is stated as once, few or many, or as a class when expanded; others skip it.

clone_size: NA; j_call: TRBJ1-3; v_call: TRBV3-1; d_call: NA; cdr3_nt: TGTGCCAGCAGCCAAGCGGGCTCTGGAAACACCATATATTTT; cdr3_aa: CASSQAGSGNTIYF
clone_size: NA; j_call: TRBJ1-2; v_call: TRBV29-1; d_call: TRBD1; cdr3_nt: TGCAGCGTTGAATCAGGCCTACAGGGGCGCTATGGCTACACCTTC; cdr3_aa: CSVESGLQGRYGYTF
clone_size: many; j_call: TRBJ2-4; v_call: TRBV10-2; d_call: NA; cdr3_nt: TGCGCCAGCAGTGAGTCGGAGAGTAACATTCAGTACTTC; cdr3_aa: CASSESESNIQYF
clone_size: many; j_call: TRBJ2-2; v_call: TRBV27; d_call: NA; cdr3_nt: TGTGCCAGCAGTTTATCCCCGTCGGGACTTCTCACCGGGGAGCTGTTTTTT; cdr3_aa: CASSLSPSGLLTGELFF
clone_size: many; j_call: TRBJ2-1; v_call: TRBV18; d_call: NA; cdr3_nt: TGTGCCAGCTCACCATCCCCCCTGACCAATGAGCAGTTCTTC; cdr3_aa: CASSPSPLTNEQFF
clone_size: many; j_call: TRBJ2-3; v_call: TRBV2; d_call: NA; cdr3_nt: TGTGCCAGCCCCGGACAGCTCACAGATACGCAGTATTTT; cdr3_aa: CASPGQLTDTQYF
clone_size: NA; j_call: TRBJ1-6; v_call: TRBV18; d_call: NA; cdr3_nt: TGTGCCAGCTCACCACCGGGGGGCTCCTATAATTTACCCCTCCACTTT; cdr3_aa: CASSPPGGSYNLPLHF
clone_size: many; j_call: TRBJ2-1; v_call: TRBV11-2; d_call: NA; cdr3_nt: TGTGCCAGCAGCAGACGCCGGGACGGACTGCAGTTCTTC; cdr3_aa: CASSRRRDGLQFF
clone_size: many; j_call: TRBJ2-2; v_call: TRBV2; d_call: NA; cdr3_nt: TGTGCCAGCAGTGAAGAGAGTTTTGGCACCGGGGAGCTGTTTTTT; cdr3_aa: CASSEESFGTGELFF
clone_size: many; j_call: TRBJ2-7; v_call: TRBV24-1; d_call: TRBD1; cdr3_nt: TGTGCCACCAGTGACACCGGGACAGGGTCGACCCTCGAGCAGTACTTC; cdr3_aa: CATSDTGTGSTLEQYF
clone_size: many; j_call: TRBJ1-1; v_call: TRBV20-1; d_call: NA; cdr3_nt: TGCAGTGCTAGAGATTCGGGCAGGGCGAACACTGAAGCTTTCTTT; cdr3_aa: CSARDSGRANTEAFF
clone_size: many; j_call: TRBJ1-3; v_call: TRBV20-1; d_call: TRBD1; cdr3_nt: TGCAGTGCTAGTGTCACAGGGGGCCTCGGAAACACCATATATTTT; cdr3_aa: CSASVTGGLGNTIYF
clone_size: many; j_call: TRBJ1-2; v_call: TRBV6-5; d_call: TRBD1; cdr3_nt: TGTGCCAGCAGTTACGAGGACAGGGGGTACTATGGCTACACCTTC; cdr3_aa: CASSYEDRGYYGYTF
clone_size: many; j_call: TRBJ1-1; v_call: TRBV19; d_call: TRBD1; cdr3_nt: TGTGCCAGTAGTAGACAGGGTCAGGCAACTGAAGCTTTCTTT; cdr3_aa: CASSRQGQATEAFF
clone_size: many; j_call: TRBJ1-5; v_call: TRBV20-1; d_call: NA; cdr3_nt: TGCAGTGCTAGTTGGGCTCGTAATAGCAATCAGCCCCAGCATTTT; cdr3_aa: CSASWARNSNQPQHF
clone_size: NA; j_call: TRBJ2-5; v_call: TRBV5-1; d_call: TRBD1; cdr3_nt: TGCGCCAGCAGCCCAGTAACAGGGGGGATCGTAGAGACCCAGTACTTC; cdr3_aa: CASSPVTGGIVETQYF
clone_size: NA; j_call: TRBJ1-1; v_call: TRBV5-1; d_call: NA; cdr3_nt: TGCGCCAGCAGTATATTTTTGAACACTGAAGCTTTCTTT; cdr3_aa: CASSIFLNTEAFF
clone_size: many; j_call: TRBJ1-6; v_call: TRBV7-2; d_call: NA; cdr3_nt: TGTGCCAGCACCAACCCTCTGCGGGGGGCAGAATATAATTCACCCCTCCACTTT; cdr3_aa: CASTNPLRGAEYNSPLHF
clone_size: many; j_call: TRBJ2-3; v_call: TRBV20-1; d_call: NA; cdr3_nt: TGCAGTGCTAGAGGGGATGGGGCACCCAGGGCAGATACGCAGTATTTT; cdr3_aa: CSARGDGAPRADTQYF
clone_size: many; j_call: TRBJ1-3; v_call: TRBV20-1; d_call: NA; cdr3_nt: TGCAGTGCTAGAGATGCCGGCCGACTTGGAAACACCATATATTTT; cdr3_aa: CSARDAGRLGNTIYF
clone_size: NA; j_call: TRBJ2-7; v_call: TRBV5-1; d_call: NA; cdr3_nt: TGCGCCAGCAGCGACGGGATGCTAGATATTAACGAGCAGTACTTC; cdr3_aa: CASSDGMLDINEQYF
clone_size: many; j_call: TRBJ2-3; v_call: TRBV11-2; d_call: TRBD1; cdr3_nt: TGTGCCAGCAGCTTCGACAGGGCCACAGATACGCAGTATTTT; cdr3_aa: CASSFDRATDTQYF
clone_size: NA; j_call: TRBJ1-4; v_call: TRBV6-5; d_call: NA; cdr3_nt: TGTGCCAGCAGTTACACCGGGGCCGATAATGAAAAACTGTTTTTT; cdr3_aa: CASSYTGADNEKLFF
clone_size: NA; j_call: TRBJ1-5; v_call: TRBV2; d_call: TRBD1; cdr3_nt: TGTGCCAGCACCCAGGGACAGGGTTCAGGTCAGCCCCAGCATTTT; cdr3_aa: CASTQGQGSGQPQHF
clone_size: NA; j_call: TRBJ1-3; v_call: TRBV20-1; d_call: NA; cdr3_nt: TGCAGTGCTAGAGGGGGGGATGGGCCGGTCTCTGGAAACACCATATATTTT; cdr3_aa: CSARGGDGPVSGNTIYF
clone_size: many; j_call: TRBJ1-2; v_call: TRBV27; d_call: TRBD1; cdr3_nt: TGTGCCAGCAGTCTCACTCGGGACAGCCTACGGGGCTACACCTTC; cdr3_aa: CASSLTRDSLRGYTF
clone_size: NA; j_call: TRBJ2-3; v_call: TRBV6-5; d_call: TRBD1; cdr3_nt: TGTGCCAGCAGTTTTCTAACTGCCCACAGGGGGTTACTCACAGATACGCAGTATTTT; cdr3_aa: CASSFLTAHRGLLTDTQYF
clone_size: few; j_call: TRBJ1-1; v_call: TRBV10-1; d_call: NA; cdr3_nt: TGCGCCAGCAGTGAGTGGATAGGGGGGACTGAAGCTTTCTTT; cdr3_aa: CASSEWIGGTEAFF
clone_size: NA; j_call: TRBJ2-4; v_call: TRBV11-3; d_call: NA; cdr3_nt: TGTGCCAGCAGCTTAGTGTCAGGGGGGGAGAAACTAGCCAAAAACATTCACTACTTC; cdr3_aa: CASSLVSGGEKLAKNIHYF
clone_size: many; j_call: TRBJ1-2; v_call: TRBV2; d_call: NA; cdr3_nt: TGTGCCAGCAGTGAAGGTTTCGGACTGTATGGCTACACCTTC; cdr3_aa: CASSEGFGLYGYTF
clone_size: NA; j_call: TRBJ2-3; v_call: TRBV10-2; d_call: NA; cdr3_nt: TGCGCCAGCAGTCGGACGGGACAATGGGGGATTAGCACAGATACGCAGTATTTT; cdr3_aa: CASSRTGQWGISTDTQYF
clone_size: NA; j_call: TRBJ2-7; v_call: TRBV11-3; d_call: NA; cdr3_nt: TGTGCCAGCAGCCCGTGGACAGTAAAGGCCTACGAGCAGTACTTC; cdr3_aa: CASSPWTVKAYEQYF
clone_size: NA; j_call: TRBJ1-1; v_call: TRBV5-5; d_call: NA; cdr3_nt: TGTGCCAGCAGCTTGGCAGGGGCGGGCACTGAAGCTTTCTTT; cdr3_aa: CASSLAGAGTEAFF
clone_size: NA; j_call: TRBJ2-1; v_call: TRBV7-9; d_call: NA; cdr3_nt: TGTGCCAGCAGCTTAGCACGGTTCAATGAGCAGTTCTTC; cdr3_aa: CASSLARFNEQFF
clone_size: few; j_call: TRBJ1-4; v_call: TRBV30; d_call: NA; cdr3_nt: TGTGCCTGGAGTCAAACGTGGGGAACAACTAATGAAAAACTGTTTTTT; cdr3_aa: CAWSQTWGTTNEKLFF
clone_size: many; j_call: TRBJ2-5; v_call: TRBV13; d_call: TRBD2; cdr3_nt: TGTGCCAGCAGGCTGGCGGGAGGACCTCTAGAGACCCAGTACTTC; cdr3_aa: CASRLAGGPLETQYF
clone_size: many; j_call: TRBJ1-2; v_call: TRBV12-3/TRBV12-4; d_call: NA; cdr3_nt: TGTGCCAGCAGTTTATCGCCCAGGGGAGGGAGTAACTATGGCTACACCTTC; cdr3_aa: CASSLSPRGGSNYGYTF
clone_size: many; j_call: TRBJ1-2; v_call: TRBV27; d_call: NA; cdr3_nt: TGTGCCGCCACAATACACAAGGTTATCTATGGCTACACCTTC; cdr3_aa: CAATIHKVIYGYTF
clone_size: few; j_call: TRBJ2-7; v_call: TRBV5-6; d_call: TRBD2; cdr3_nt: TGTGCCAGCAGCTTCGGGACTAGCGGAAATTCCTACGAGCAGTACTTC; cdr3_aa: CASSFGTSGNSYEQYF
clone_size: many; j_call: TRBJ2-5; v_call: TRBV9; d_call: NA; cdr3_nt: TGTGCCAGCAGCGGAGCCGGGAAATGGGGGACCCAGTACTTC; cdr3_aa: CASSGAGKWGTQYF
clone_size: many; j_call: TRBJ2-5; v_call: TRBV19; d_call: NA; cdr3_nt: TGTGCCAGTAGTATTAGATCGTCTGGGAAACTCCAAGAGACCCAGTACTTC; cdr3_aa: CASSIRSSGKLQETQYF